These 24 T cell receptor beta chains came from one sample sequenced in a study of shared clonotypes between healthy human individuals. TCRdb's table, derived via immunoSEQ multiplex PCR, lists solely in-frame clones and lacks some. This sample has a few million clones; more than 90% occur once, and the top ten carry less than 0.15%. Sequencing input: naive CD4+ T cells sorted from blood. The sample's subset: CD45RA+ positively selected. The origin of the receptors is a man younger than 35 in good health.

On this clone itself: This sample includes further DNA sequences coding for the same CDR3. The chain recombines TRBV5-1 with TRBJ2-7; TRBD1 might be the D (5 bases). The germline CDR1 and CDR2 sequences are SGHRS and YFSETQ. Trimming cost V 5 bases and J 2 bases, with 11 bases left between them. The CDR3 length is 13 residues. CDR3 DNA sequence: TGCGCCAGCAGTCCCGACAGTCCCTACGAGCAGTACTTC. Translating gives CASSPDSPYEQYF.

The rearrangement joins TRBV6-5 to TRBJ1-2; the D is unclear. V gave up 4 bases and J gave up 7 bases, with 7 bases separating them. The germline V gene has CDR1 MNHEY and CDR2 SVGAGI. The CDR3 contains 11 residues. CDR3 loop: CASSFRGGYTF. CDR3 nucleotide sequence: TGTGCCAGCAGTTTTCGAGGTGGCTACACCTTC.

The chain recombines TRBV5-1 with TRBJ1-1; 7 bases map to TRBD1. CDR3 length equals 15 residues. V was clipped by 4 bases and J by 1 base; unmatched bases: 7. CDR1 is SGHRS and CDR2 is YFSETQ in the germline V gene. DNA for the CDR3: TGCGCCAGCAGCCACCGGGCAGGGGGGAACACTGAAGCTTTCTTT. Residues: CASSHRAGGNTEAFF. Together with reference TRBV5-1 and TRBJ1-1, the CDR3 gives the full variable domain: KAGVTQTPRYLIKTRGQQVTLSCSPISGHRSVSWYQQTPGQGLQFLFEYFSETQRNKGNFPGRFSGRQFSNSRSEMNVSTLELGDSALYLCASSHRAGGNTEAFFGQGTRLTVV.

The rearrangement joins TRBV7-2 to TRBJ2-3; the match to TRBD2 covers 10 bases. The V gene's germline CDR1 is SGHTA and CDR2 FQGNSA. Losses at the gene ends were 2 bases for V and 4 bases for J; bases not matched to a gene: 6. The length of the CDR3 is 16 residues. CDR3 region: CASSLRASGGSDTQYF. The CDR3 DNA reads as TGTGCCAGCAGCTTAAGGGCTAGCGGGGGATCAGATACGCAGTATTTT. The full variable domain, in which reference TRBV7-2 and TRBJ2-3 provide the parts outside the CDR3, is GAGVSQSPSNKVTEKGKDVELRCDPISGHTALYWYRQSLGQGLEFLIYFQGNSAPDKSGLPSDRFSAERTGGSVSTLTIQRTQQEDSAVYLCASSLRASGGSDTQYFGPGTRLTVL.

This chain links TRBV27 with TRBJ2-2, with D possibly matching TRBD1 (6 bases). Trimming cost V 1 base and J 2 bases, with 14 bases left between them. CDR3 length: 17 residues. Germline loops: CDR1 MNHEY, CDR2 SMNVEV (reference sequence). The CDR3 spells CASSLYPGTFNTGELFF. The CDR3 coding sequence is TGTGCCAGCAGTTTATACCCCGGGACATTTAACACCGGGGAGCTGTTTTTT.

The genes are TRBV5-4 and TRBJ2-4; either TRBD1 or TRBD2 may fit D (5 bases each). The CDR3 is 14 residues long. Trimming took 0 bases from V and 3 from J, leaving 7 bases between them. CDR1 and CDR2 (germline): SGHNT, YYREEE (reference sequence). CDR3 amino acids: CASSLGGVKNIQYF. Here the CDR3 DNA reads TGTGCCAGCAGCTTGGGAGGGGTCAAAAACATTCAGTACTTC.

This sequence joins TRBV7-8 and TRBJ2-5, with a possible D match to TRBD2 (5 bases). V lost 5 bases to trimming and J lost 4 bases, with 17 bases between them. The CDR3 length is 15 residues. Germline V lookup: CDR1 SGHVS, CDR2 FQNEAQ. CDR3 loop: CASSSQPLRGETQYF. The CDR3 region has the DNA TGTGCCAGCAGCAGTCAGCCGCTCCGGGGAGAGACCCAGTACTTC.

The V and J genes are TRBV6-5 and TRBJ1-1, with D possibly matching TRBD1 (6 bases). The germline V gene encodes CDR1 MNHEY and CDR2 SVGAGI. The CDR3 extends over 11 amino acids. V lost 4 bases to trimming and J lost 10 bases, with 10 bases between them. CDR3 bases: TGTGCCAGCAGTTCATACAGGGTAGCTTTCTTT. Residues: CASSSYRVAFF.

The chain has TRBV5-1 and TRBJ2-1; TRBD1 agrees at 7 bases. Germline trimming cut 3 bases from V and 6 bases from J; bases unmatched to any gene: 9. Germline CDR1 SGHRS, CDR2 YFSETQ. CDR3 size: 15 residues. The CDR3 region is CASSSQGQISNEQFF. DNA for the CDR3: TGCGCCAGCAGCTCCCAGGGACAGATTAGCAATGAGCAGTTCTTC.

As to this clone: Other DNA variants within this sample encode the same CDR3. This CDR3 reads CASSLEPNTEAFF. The CDR3, as DNA: TGCGCCAGCAGCTTGGAGCCTAATACTGAAGCTTTCTTT. V usage is TRBV5-1 and J usage is TRBJ1-1; D not resolved. Germline V lookup: CDR1 SGHRS, CDR2 YFSETQ. V was pared by 0 bases and J by 5 bases, with 8 bases between. The CDR3 contains 13 residues.

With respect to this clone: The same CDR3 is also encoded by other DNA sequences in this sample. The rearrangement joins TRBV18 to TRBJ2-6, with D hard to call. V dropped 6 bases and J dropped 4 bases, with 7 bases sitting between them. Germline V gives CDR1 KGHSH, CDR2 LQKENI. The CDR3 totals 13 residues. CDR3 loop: CASSPTGANVLTF. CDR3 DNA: TGTGCCAGCTCTCCCACAGGGGCCAACGTCCTGACTTTC.

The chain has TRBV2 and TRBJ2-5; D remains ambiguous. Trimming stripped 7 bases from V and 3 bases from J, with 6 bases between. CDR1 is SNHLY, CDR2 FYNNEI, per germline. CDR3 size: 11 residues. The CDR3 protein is CASKFEETQYF. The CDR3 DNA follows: TGTGCCAGCAAATTTGAAGAGACCCAGTACTTC.

The CDR3: CASSLRGSSGGYLQQFF. CDR3 sequence (DNA): TGCGCCAGCAGCCTCCGAGGGTCTAGCGGGGGGTACTTACAGCAGTTCTTC. The chain employs TRBV5-1 and TRBJ2-1; TRBD2 matches at 11 bases. This CDR3 comprises 17 residues. Germline V gives CDR1 SGHRS, CDR2 YFSETQ. V trimming: 4 bases; J trimming: 11 bases; junction bases outside the gene matches: 17.

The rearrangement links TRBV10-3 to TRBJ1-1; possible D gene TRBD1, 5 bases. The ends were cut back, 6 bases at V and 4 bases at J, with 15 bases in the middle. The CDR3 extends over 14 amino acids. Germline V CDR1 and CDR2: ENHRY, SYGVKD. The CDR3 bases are TGTGCCATCAGACGGGGTTCTCAGGGCACTGAAGCTTTCTTT. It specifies CAIRRGSQGTEAFF.

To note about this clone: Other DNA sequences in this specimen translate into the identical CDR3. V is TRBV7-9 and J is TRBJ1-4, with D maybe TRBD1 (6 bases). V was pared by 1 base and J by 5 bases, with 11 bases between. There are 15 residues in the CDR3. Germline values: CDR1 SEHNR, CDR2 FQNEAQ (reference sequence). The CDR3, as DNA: TGTGCCAGCAGCTTAGGAGCAGGGGAAAATGAAAAACTGTTTTTT. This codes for CASSLGAGENEKLFF.

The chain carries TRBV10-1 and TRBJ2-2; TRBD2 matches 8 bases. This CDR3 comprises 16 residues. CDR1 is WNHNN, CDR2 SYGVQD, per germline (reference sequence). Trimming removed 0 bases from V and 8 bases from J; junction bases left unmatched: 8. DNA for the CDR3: TGCGCCAGCAGTGAGTCGGCGGGAGGAATCCCGGGGGAGCTGTTTTTT. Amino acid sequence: CASSESAGGIPGELFF.

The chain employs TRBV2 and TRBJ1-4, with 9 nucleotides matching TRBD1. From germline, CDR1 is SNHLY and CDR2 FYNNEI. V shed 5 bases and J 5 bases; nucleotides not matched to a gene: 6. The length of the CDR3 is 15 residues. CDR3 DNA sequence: TGTGCCAGCAGTCGTGGACAGGGGAAGAATGAAAAACTGTTTTTT. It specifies CASSRGQGKNEKLFF.

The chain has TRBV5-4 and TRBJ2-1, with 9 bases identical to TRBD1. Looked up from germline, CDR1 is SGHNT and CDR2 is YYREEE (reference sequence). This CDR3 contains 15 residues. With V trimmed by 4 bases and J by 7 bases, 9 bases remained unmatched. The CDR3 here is CASSIDRGVWNEQFF. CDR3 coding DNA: TGTGCCAGCAGCATCGACAGGGGGGTGTGGAATGAGCAGTTCTTC.

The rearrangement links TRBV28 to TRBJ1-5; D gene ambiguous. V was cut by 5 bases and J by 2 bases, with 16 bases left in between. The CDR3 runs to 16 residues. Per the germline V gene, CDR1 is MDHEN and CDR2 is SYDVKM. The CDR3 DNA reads TGTGCCAGCAGTCCCCGTTTGGGTCGAGGCAATCAGCCCCAGCATTTT. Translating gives CASSPRLGRGNQPQHF.

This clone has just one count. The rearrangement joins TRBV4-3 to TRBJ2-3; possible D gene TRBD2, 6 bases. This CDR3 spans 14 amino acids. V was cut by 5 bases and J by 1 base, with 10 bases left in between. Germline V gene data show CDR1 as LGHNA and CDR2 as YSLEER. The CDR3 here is CASSLREGTDTQYF. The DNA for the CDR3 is TGCGCCAGCAGCTTGCGGGAAGGCACAGATACGCAGTATTTT.

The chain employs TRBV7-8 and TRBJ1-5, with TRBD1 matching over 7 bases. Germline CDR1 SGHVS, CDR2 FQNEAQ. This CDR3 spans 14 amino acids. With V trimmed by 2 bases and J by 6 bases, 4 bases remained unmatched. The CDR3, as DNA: TGTGCCAGCAGCTTATCCGAGGGGGCTCAGCCCCAGCATTTT. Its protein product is CASSLSEGAQPQHF.

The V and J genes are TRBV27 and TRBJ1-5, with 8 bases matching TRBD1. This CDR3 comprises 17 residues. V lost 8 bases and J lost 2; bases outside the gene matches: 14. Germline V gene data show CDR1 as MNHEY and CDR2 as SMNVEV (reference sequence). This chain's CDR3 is CASRADRGISGNQPQHF. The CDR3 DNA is TGTGCCAGCCGCGCCGACAGGGGAATATCGGGCAATCAGCCCCAGCATTTT.

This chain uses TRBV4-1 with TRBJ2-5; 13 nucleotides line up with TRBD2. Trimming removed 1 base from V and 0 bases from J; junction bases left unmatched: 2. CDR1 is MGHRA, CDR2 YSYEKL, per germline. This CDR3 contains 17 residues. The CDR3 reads CASSQGGLAGNQETQYF. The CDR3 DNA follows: TGCGCCAGCAGCCAAGGGGGACTAGCGGGGAACCAAGAGACCCAGTACTTC.

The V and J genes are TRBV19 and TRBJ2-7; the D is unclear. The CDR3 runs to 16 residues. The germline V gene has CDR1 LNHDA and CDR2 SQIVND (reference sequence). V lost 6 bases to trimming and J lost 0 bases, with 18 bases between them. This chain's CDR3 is CASSPVENLSSYEQYF. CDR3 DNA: TGTGCCAGTAGCCCAGTTGAAAATCTAAGCTCCTACGAGCAGTACTTC.